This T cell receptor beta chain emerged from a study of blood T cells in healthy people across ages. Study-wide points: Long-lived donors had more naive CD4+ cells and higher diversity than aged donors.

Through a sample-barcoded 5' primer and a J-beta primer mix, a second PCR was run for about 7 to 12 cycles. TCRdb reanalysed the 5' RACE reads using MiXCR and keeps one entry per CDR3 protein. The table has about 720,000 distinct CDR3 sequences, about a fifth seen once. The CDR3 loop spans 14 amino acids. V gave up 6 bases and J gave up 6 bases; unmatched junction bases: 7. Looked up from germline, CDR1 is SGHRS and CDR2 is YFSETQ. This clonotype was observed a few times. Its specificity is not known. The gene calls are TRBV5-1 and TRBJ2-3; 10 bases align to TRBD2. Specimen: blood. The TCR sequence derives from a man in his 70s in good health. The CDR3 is CASTIAGGPDTQYF. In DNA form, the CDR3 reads TGCGCCAGCACCATAGCGGGGGGCCCCGATACGCAGTATTTT. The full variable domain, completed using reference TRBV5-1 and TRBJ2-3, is KAGVTQTPRYLIKTRGQQVTLSCSPISGHRSVSWYQQTPGQGLQFLFEYFSETQRNKGNFPGRFSGRQFSNSRSEMNVSTLELGDSALYLCASTIAGGPDTQYFGPGTRLTVL.